What follows describes a single T cell receptor (beta chain). This specimen comes from a study of long-term antiretroviral therapy in people with HIV. Assay version v3.0 of immunoSEQ was used, and it was run at survey level. Repertoires were generated with immunoSEQ multiplex PCR, while TCRdb's copy carries only in-frame clones and drops some. The sample contains 30,000 to 40,000 clones, 60% to 85% of which appear only once. The germline CDR1 and CDR2 sequences are WNHNN and SYGVQD (reference sequence). V was trimmed by 7 bases and J by 0 bases, leaving 9 bases between them. This CDR3 contains 13 residues.

This sample comprised unsorted PBMCs, obtained 2 years after starting antiretroviral therapy. The chain recombines TRBV10-1 with TRBJ1-1; unclear D gene. The TCR sequence derives from a woman between 50 and 59 years old with HIV. CDR3: CASMAGLNTEAFF. CDR3 in DNA: TGCGCCAGCATGGCAGGACTGAACACTGAAGCTTTCTTT.